This entry describes one T cell receptor (beta chain). Multiplex touch-down PCR with TRB-A/B primers amplified rearranged V-D-J TRB sequences. Using its own MiXCR run on the multiplex PCR reads, TCRdb lists one record per CDR3 protein. The sample holds about 3,000 distinct CDR3 sequences, more than 20% seen once. The sample is drawn from a study of T cell repertoires in aging, cancer and after chemotherapy. Peripheral blood genomic DNA, not sorted cells or RNA, was the template. The CDR3 runs 11 residues. Trimming removed 8 bases from V and 2 bases from J, with 5 bases in between. Germline V gives CDR1 MNHEY, CDR2 SVGEGT.

Specimen: blood. This chain connects TRBV6-2 or TRBV6-3 to TRBJ2-3; no firm D call. The clonotype originates from a human donor with a solid tumor. CDR3 DNA sequence: TGTGCCAGCGGAGACACAGATACGCAGTATTTT. It specifies CASGDTDTQYF.